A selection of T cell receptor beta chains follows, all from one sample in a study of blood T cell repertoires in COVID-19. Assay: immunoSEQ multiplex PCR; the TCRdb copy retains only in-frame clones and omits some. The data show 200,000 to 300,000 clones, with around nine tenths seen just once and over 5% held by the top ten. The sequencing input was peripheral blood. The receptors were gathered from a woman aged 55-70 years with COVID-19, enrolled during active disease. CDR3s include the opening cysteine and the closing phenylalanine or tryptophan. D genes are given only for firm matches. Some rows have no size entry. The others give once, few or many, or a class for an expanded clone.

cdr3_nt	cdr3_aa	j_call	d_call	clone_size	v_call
TGTGCCAGCAGCTTAGCCCCGGCTAGCGGGAGTTCACACAATGAGCAGTTCTTC	CASSLAPASGSSHNEQFF	TRBJ2-1	TRBD2	NA	TRBV7-8
TGTGCCAGCAGCCAAGTTGCGGGCCCTCGGGACGAGCAGTACTTC	CASSQVAGPRDEQYF	TRBJ2-7	NA	NA	TRBV3-1/TRBV3-2
TGTGCCAGCAGCGTAGAGTCGGGTGGCGAGCAGTACTTC	CASSVESGGEQYF	TRBJ2-7	NA	NA	TRBV9
TGTGCCAGCAGCCGGGTCCTAGCGGGAGGGCCCGATACGCAGTATTTT	CASSRVLAGGPDTQYF	TRBJ2-3	TRBD2	NA	TRBV5-4
TGTGCCAGCAGCATCGGACTAGCGGGAGGCTCAGGGGCAGATACGCAGTATTTT	CASSIGLAGGSGADTQYF	TRBJ2-3	TRBD2	NA	TRBV5-6
TGTGCCAGCAACACAGCTCGGAAAGCTAACTATGGCTACACCTTC	CASNTARKANYGYTF	TRBJ1-2	NA	NA	TRBV28
TGTGCCAGCAGTGAAAACAGGGGGCTAGGTAATGAAAAACTGTTTTTT	CASSENRGLGNEKLFF	TRBJ1-4	TRBD1	NA	TRBV6-1
TGCAGCACCCAAGGACAGGGGGGTGGGGAGACCCAGTACTTC	CSTQGQGGGETQYF	TRBJ2-5	TRBD1	once	TRBV29-1
TGTGCCAGCAGCCCGGACAGGGCGAACACTGAAGCTTTCTTT	CASSPDRANTEAFF	TRBJ1-1	TRBD1	NA	TRBV7-8
TGTGCCAGCAGTTACCGGGGACAGGCTGGAAACACCATATATTTT	CASSYRGQAGNTIYF	TRBJ1-3	TRBD1	NA	TRBV6-5
TGTGCCAGCAGTCGCGAGGGCAATCAGCCCCAGCATTTT	CASSREGNQPQHF	TRBJ1-5	NA	NA	TRBV7-9
TGTGCCTGGAGTGTTGGACAGGATAATTCACCCCTCCACTTT	CAWSVGQDNSPLHF	TRBJ1-6	TRBD1	NA	TRBV30
TGTGCCAGCAGTTTCACCGGGACACTCAATCAGCCCCAGCATTTT	CASSFTGTLNQPQHF	TRBJ1-5	NA	NA	TRBV6-2/TRBV6-3
TGTGCCAGTAAGACAGGGGGCCAGGAGACCCAGTACTTC	CASKTGGQETQYF	TRBJ2-5	TRBD1	NA	TRBV19
TGTGCCAGCAGCTTGACCCCCGGGACAGGAGATTGGGATGAGCAGTTCTTC	CASSLTPGTGDWDEQFF	TRBJ2-1	TRBD1	NA	TRBV5-5
TGTGCCAGCAGCTTACCGGGGAAGCCTGGGGCCAACGTCCTGACTTTC	CASSLPGKPGANVLTF	TRBJ2-6	NA	NA	TRBV5-4
TGTGCCAGCAGAAAAACGGTTGGCGAGCAGTACTTC	CASRKTVGEQYF	TRBJ2-7	NA	NA	TRBV6-6
TGTGCCAGCAGCCCGGGACAGTGGAACACTGAAGCTTTCTTT	CASSPGQWNTEAFF	TRBJ1-1	TRBD1	few	TRBV7-2
TGCAGCGTTGATTTGGCGAGAGGGGAGACCCAGTACTTC	CSVDLARGETQYF	TRBJ2-5	NA	NA	TRBV29-1
TGTGCCAGTAGTACCATCCCAGGGGGCGGTTCCTACAATGAGCAGTTCTTC	CASSTIPGGGSYNEQFF	TRBJ2-1	TRBD1	NA	TRBV19
TGCAGTGCTAGAGAACCCAGGGCGCAGGTCTTT	CSAREPRAQVF	TRBJ1-1	NA	NA	TRBV20-1
TGTGCCAGCAGCCCGAGGGCTAGCGGGAGGGTTCCTGAGCAGTTCTTC	CASSPRASGRVPEQFF	TRBJ2-1	TRBD2	NA	TRBV7-9
TGTGCCAGCAGTCATGCGGGCAGGGGAACTTTTAACTATGGCTACACCTTC	CASSHAGRGTFNYGYTF	TRBJ1-2	NA	NA	TRBV6-6
TGTGCCAGCAGCGCCGGACTAGCGGTCAAACCCCAGTACTTC	CASSAGLAVKPQYF	TRBJ2-7	TRBD2	NA	TRBV7-2
TGTGCCAGCAGTAGGGACAGGGGGTTTGAAAAACTGTTTTTT	CASSRDRGFEKLFF	TRBJ1-4	TRBD1	NA	TRBV6-6
TGTGCCAGCAGCTCCTCCGGGGAGGGCTACGAGCAGTACTTC	CASSSSGEGYEQYF	TRBJ2-7	TRBD2	few	TRBV7-3
TGTGCCAGCAGGCGACAGGGCGAAAGTGGCTACACCTTC	CASRRQGESGYTF	TRBJ1-2	TRBD1	NA	TRBV6-6
TGTGCCAGCAGCCCGGGACTAGCGGGAGCCCCCGCAGATACGCAGTATTTT	CASSPGLAGAPADTQYF	TRBJ2-3	TRBD2	NA	TRBV7-9
TGTGCCTGGAGTCCCTCCCGGACAGGGCTCGACGAGCAGTACTTC	CAWSPSRTGLDEQYF	TRBJ2-7	TRBD1	NA	TRBV30
TGTGCCATCAGTAGGACACCCGCCATTGAAAAACTGTTTTTT	CAISRTPAIEKLFF	TRBJ1-4	NA	NA	TRBV10-3
TGTGCCAGCAGCCCAGCGGGGGGAACGTACGAGCAGTACTTC	CASSPAGGTYEQYF	TRBJ2-7	TRBD2	NA	TRBV7-2
TGTGCCAGCAGTTACAGGAGGGGTCAAGACTACGAGCAGTACTTC	CASSYRRGQDYEQYF	TRBJ2-7	NA	few	TRBV6-2/TRBV6-3
TGTGCCAGCAGTGAAGAGGCTAGCACCACCCAAGAGACCCAGTACTTC	CASSEEASTTQETQYF	TRBJ2-5	NA	NA	TRBV2
TGTGCCAGTAGTATAGCGGGAGGCTCCCCTGGGGCCAACGTCCTGACTTTC	CASSIAGGSPGANVLTF	TRBJ2-6	TRBD2	NA	TRBV19
TGTGCCAGCTCACCACCGGCAGACACAGCATATAATGAAAAACTGTTTTTT	CASSPPADTAYNEKLFF	TRBJ1-4	NA	NA	TRBV18
TGTGCCAGCTCACCACAACAGGCCTCGATGGGGGCCAACGTCCTGACTTTC	CASSPQQASMGANVLTF	TRBJ2-6	NA	once	TRBV18
TGTGCCAGCAGCTTAGATCCGGGGTCGTACTACGAGCAGTACTTC	CASSLDPGSYYEQYF	TRBJ2-7	NA	NA	TRBV7-2
TGTGCCAGCAGCCCGTCCGGGACAGGGAACACCGGGGAGCTGTTTTTT	CASSPSGTGNTGELFF	TRBJ2-2	TRBD1	few	TRBV7-3
TGTGCCAGCAGCGGACAGGGATATGGCTACACCTTC	CASSGQGYGYTF	TRBJ1-2	TRBD1	NA	TRBV6-2/TRBV6-3
TGTGCCAGCAGCTTGGGAGGTGGGACAGGGAGTGCCTACGAGCAGTACTTC	CASSLGGGTGSAYEQYF	TRBJ2-7	TRBD1	NA	TRBV5-6
TGTGCCAGCAGCCCGTCGACTAGCGGGATAGAATCCTACGAGCAGTACTTC	CASSPSTSGIESYEQYF	TRBJ2-7	TRBD2	few	TRBV5-4
TGTGCCAGTAGTATACGAGGGACTGGAAACACCATATATTTT	CASSIRGTGNTIYF	TRBJ1-3	NA	NA	TRBV19